Detailed here is one TCR beta chain. The data stem from a study of blood T cell repertoires in COVID-19. Turning to the study itself: Acute-phase and convalescent COVID-19 samples originated in the United States, Italy and Spain. The cDNA or gDNA used as material had been derived from T cells, B-cell-depleted T cells, or PBMCs.

V lost 5 bases and J lost 0; bases outside the gene matches: 6. The length of the CDR3 is 15 residues. The germline gives CDR1 MNHNY, CDR2 SVGAGI (reference sequence). Only in-frame clones appear in the TCRdb table, and some are missing; sequencing was by immunoSEQ multiplex PCR. The profile shows some 250,000 clones, around 90% of them singletons. Sample: peripheral blood. The origin of this receptor is a man in his 60s who had recovered from COVID-19. This sequence joins TRBV6-6 and TRBJ2-7, with 8 bases that match TRBD1. The CDR3 loop is CASSMGQANSYEQYF. Here the CDR3 DNA reads TGTGCCAGCAGTATGGGACAGGCCAACTCCTACGAGCAGTACTTC.